This T cell receptor beta chain was sequenced for a study of cytomegalovirus exposure and HLA in healthy donors. General study findings and limits: For most subjects, TCR beta sequences were reported to predict HLA-A and HLA-B alleles with accuracy. Upon later analysis, HLA-associated TCR beta chains proved more clonally expanded than other, equally common chains. A few V segments could not be told apart, such as TRBV6-2 and TRBV6-3, and were left out. Overall, roughly 150 TCR beta chains were annotated as cytomegalovirus-associated.

CDR3 length equals 15 residues. The V gene end was trimmed by 3 bases and the J gene end by 14 bases; junction bases not matched to a gene: 13. The germline V gene has CDR1 MNHNY and CDR2 SVGAGI (reference sequence). This clone has a count of ten or more. Its cognate antigen is unknown. Primers included in the PCR were 60 Vbeta and 13 Jbeta primers. Sequencing was performed with immunoSEQ multiplex PCR; in TCRdb, only in-frame clones are kept and a portion is missing. The sample lists 130,000 to 150,000 clones; around 85% were seen once. This clonotype was sampled from a man between 40 and 49 years old in good health and CMV-seropositive. V gene TRBV6-6 combines with J gene TRBJ1-6; 7 nucleotides match TRBD1. Input material: PBMCs. CDR3: CASSYEGQILPSLHF. CDR3 DNA: TGTGCCAGCAGTTATGAGGGACAGATTCTTCCTTCCCTCCACTTT.